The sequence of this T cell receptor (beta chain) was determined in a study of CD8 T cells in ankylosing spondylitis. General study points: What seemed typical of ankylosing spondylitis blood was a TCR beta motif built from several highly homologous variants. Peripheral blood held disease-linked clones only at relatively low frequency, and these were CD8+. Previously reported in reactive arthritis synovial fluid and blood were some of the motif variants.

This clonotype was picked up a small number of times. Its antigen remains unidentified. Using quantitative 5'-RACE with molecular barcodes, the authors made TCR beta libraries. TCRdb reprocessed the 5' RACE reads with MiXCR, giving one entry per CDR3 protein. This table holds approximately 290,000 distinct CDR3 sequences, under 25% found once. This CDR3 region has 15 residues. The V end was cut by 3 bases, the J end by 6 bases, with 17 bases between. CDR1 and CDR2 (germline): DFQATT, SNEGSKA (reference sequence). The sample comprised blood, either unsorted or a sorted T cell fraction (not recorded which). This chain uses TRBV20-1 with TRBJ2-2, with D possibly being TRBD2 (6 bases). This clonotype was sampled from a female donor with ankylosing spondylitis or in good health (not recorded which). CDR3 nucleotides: TGCAGTGCTAGCCGGGACTCTTCTGAATCCGGGGAGCTGTTTTTT. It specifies CSASRDSSESGELFF.